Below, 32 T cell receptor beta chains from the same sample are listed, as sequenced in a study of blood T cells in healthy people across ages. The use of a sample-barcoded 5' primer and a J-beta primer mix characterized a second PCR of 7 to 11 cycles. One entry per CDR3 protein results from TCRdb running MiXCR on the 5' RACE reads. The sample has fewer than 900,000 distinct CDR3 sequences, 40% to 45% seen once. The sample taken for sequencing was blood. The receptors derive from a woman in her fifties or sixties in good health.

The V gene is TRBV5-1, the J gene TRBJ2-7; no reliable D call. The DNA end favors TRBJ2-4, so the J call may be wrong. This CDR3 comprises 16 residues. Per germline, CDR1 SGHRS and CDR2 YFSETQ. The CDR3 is CASSPGRTSFGNIQYF. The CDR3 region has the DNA TGCGCCAGCAGCCCTGGTAGGACGAGCTTTGGAAACATTCAGTACTTC.

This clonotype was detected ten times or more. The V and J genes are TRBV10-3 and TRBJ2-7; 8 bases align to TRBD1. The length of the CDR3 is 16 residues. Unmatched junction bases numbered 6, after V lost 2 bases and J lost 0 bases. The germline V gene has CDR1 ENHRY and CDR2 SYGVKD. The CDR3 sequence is CAISEPGTGSSYEQYF. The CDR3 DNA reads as TGTGCCATCAGTGAGCCTGGGACAGGCTCCTCCTACGAGCAGTACTTC.

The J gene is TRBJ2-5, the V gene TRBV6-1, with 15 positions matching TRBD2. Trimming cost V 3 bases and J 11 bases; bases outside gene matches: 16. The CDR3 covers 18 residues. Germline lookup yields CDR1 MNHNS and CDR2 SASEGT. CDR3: CASSEGLGLAGGRNEQYF. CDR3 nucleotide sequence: TGTGCCAGCAGTGAGGGACTGGGACTAGCGGGAGGCCGCAATGAGCAGTACTTC.

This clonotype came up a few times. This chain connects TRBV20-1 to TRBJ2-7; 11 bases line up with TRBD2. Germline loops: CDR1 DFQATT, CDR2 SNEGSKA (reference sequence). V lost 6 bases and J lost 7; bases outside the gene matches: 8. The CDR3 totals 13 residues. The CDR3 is CSAISGGADEQYF. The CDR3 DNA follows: TGCAGTGCAATTAGCGGGGGGGCTGATGAGCAGTACTTC.

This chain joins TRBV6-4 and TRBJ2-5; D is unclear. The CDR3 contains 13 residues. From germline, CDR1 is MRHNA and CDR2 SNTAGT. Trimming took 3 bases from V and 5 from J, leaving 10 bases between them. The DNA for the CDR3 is TGTGCCAGCAGTGAACCGGTTGGGGAGACCCAGTACTTC. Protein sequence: CASSEPVGETQYF.

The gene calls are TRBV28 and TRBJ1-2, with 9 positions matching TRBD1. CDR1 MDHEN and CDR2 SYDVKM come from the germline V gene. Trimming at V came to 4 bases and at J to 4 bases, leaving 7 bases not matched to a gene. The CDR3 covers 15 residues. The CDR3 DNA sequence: TGTGCCAGCAGTTCTGGGACAGGGAAACGCTATGGCTACACCTTC. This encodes CASSSGTGKRYGYTF.

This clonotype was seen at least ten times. The CDR3 DNA is TGCAGCGTTGATGGTAGCGGGAGTGGTACGCAGTATTTT. Amino acid sequence: CSVDGSGSGTQYF. The chain has TRBV29-1 and TRBJ2-3; 9 bases are shared with TRBD2. CDR3 length: 13 amino acids. Germline V lookup: CDR1 SQVTM, CDR2 ANQGSEA. Trimming at V came to 3 bases and at J to 8 bases, leaving 6 bases not matched to a gene.

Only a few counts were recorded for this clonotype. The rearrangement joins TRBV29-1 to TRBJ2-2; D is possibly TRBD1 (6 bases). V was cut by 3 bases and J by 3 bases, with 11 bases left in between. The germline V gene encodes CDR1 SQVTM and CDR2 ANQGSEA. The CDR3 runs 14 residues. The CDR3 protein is CSVDGGSDTGELFF. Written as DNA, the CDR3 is TGCAGCGTTGATGGGGGCTCGGACACCGGGGAGCTGTTTTTT.

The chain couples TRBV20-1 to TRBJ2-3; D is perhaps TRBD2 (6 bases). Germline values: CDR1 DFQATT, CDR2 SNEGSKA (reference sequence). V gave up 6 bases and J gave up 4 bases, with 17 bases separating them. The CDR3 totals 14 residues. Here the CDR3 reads CSAAGGSGADTQYF. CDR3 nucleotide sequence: TGCAGTGCCGCCGGAGGGTCCGGGGCAGATACGCAGTATTTT.

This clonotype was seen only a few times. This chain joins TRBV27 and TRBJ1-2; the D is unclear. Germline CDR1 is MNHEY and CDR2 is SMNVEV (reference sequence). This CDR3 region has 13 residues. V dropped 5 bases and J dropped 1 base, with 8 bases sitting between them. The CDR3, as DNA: TGTGCCAGCAGTGGCGGAGATAACTATGGCTACACCTTC. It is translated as CASSGGDNYGYTF.

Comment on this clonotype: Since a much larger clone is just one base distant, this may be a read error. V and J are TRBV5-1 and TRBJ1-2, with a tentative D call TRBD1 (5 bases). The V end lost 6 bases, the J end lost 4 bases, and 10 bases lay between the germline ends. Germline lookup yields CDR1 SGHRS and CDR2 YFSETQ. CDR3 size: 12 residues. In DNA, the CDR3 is TGCGCCAGCATCCAAGACAGCTATGGCTACACCTTC. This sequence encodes CASIQDSYGYTF.

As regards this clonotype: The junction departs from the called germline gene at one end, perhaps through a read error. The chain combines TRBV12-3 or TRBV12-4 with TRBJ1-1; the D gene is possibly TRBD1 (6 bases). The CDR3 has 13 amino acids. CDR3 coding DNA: TGTGCCCGCAGTTTGGGACAGAACACTGAAGCTTTCTTT. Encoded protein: CARSLGQNTEAFF.

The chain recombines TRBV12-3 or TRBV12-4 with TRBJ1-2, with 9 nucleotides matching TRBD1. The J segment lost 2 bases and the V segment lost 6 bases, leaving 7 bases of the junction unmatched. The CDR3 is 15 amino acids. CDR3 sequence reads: CASSNSGTGNYGYTF. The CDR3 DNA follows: TGTGCCAGCAGCAACTCCGGGACAGGGAACTATGGCTACACCTTC.

The CDR3 here is CASSQASGRAKKFF. The DNA of the CDR3 is TGTGCCAGCAGCCAGGCTAGCGGGAGGGCCAAGAAGTTCTTC. The chain has TRBV14 and TRBJ2-1, with TRBD2 matching 12 bases. The V and J ends lost 3 bases and 14 bases, in that order; junction bases with no gene match: 8. Germline CDR1 and CDR2: SGHDN and FVKESK. This CDR3 comprises 14 residues.

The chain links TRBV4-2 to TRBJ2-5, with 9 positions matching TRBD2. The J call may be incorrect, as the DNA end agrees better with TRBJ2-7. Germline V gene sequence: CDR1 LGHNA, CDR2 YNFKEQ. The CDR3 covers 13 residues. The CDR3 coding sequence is TGTGCCAGCAGGCGGGAGGGTGGCTACGAGCAGTACTTC. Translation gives CASRREGGYEQYF.

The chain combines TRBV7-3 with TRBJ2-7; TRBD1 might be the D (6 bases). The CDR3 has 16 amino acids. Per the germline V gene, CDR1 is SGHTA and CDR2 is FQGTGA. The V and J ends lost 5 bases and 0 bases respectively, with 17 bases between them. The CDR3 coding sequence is TGTGCCAGCAGCAAAAGCGGACAGTCAAACTCCTACGAGCAGTACTTC. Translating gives CASSKSGQSNSYEQYF.

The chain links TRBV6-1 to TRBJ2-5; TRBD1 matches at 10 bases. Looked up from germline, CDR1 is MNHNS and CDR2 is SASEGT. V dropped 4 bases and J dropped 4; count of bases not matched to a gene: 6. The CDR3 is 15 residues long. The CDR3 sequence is CASSAGTGELETQYF. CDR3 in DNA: TGTGCCAGCAGTGCCGGGACAGGGGAGTTAGAGACCCAGTACTTC.

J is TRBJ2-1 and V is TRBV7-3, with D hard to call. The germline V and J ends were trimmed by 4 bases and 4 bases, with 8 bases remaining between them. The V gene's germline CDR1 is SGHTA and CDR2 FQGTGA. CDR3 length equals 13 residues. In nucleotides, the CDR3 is TGTGCCAGCAGCTCCGGACGGTACAATGAGCAGTTCTTC. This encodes CASSSGRYNEQFF.

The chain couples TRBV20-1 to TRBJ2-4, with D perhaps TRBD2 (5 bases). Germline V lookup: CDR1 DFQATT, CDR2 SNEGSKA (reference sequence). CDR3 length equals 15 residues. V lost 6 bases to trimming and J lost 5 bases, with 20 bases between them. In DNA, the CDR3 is TGCAGTGCCACCCGGCGGGCGGCCTCCCAAAACATTCAGTACTTC. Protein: CSATRRAASQNIQYF.

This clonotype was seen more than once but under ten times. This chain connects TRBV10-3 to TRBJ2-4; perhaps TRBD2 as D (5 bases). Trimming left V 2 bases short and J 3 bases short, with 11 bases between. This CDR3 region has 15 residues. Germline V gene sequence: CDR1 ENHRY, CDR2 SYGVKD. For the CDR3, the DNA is TGTGCCATCAGTGAGCCTAGCTGGGGCAAAAACATTCAGTACTTC. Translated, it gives CAISEPSWGKNIQYF.

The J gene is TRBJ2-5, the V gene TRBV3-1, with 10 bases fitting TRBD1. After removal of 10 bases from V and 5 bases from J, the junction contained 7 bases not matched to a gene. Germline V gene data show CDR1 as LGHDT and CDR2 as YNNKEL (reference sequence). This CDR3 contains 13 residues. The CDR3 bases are TGTGCCACCGGGACAGGGGTGTCGGAGACCCAGTACTTC. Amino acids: CATGTGVSETQYF.

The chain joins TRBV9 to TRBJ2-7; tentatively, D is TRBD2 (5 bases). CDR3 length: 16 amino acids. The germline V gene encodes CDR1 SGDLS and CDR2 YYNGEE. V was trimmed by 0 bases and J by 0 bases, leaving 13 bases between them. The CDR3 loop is CASSVGLEEPSYEQYF. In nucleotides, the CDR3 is TGTGCCAGCAGCGTAGGTCTGGAGGAGCCCTCCTACGAGCAGTACTTC.

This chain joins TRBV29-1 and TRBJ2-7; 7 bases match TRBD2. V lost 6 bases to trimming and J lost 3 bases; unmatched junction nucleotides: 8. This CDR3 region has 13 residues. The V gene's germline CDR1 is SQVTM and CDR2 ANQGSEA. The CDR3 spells CSVGGNFFYEQYF. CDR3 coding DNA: TGCAGCGTGGGGGGGAATTTCTTCTACGAGCAGTACTTC.

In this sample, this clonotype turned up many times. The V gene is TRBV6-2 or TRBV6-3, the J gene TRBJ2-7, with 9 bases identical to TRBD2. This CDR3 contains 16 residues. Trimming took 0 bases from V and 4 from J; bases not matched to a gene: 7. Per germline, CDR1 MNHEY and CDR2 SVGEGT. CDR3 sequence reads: CASSYSMTSGEYEQYF. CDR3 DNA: TGTGCCAGCAGTTACTCGATGACTAGCGGAGAATACGAGCAGTACTTC.

CDR3 protein: CSARDQQGGQETQFF. The CDR3 nucleotides read TGCAGTGCTAGAGATCAGCAAGGGGGCCAAGAGACCCAGTTCTTC. V is TRBV20-1 and J is TRBJ2-5, with 7 positions matching TRBD1. The J call may be faulty, since TRBJ2-1 better matches the DNA end. The CDR3 loop spans 15 amino acids. Germline V CDR1 and CDR2: DFQATT, SNEGSKA (reference sequence).

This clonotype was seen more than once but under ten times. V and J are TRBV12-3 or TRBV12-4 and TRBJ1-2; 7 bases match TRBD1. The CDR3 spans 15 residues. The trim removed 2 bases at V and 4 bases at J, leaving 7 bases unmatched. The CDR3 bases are TGTGCCAGCAGTTTATTCGGGACAGAGGGCTATGGCTACACCTTC. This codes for CASSLFGTEGYGYTF.

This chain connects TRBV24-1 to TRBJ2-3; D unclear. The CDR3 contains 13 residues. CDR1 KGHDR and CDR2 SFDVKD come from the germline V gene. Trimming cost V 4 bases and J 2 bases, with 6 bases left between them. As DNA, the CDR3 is TGTGCCACCAGTGAACACAACACAGATACGCAGTATTTT. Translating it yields CATSEHNTDTQYF.

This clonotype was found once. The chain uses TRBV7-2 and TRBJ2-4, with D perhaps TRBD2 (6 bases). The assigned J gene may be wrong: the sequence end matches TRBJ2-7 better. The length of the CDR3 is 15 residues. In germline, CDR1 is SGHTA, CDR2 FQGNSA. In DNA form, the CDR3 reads TGTGCCAGCAGCTTACTATACGGGGGTTACTACGAGCAGTACTTC. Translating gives CASSLLYGGYYEQYF.

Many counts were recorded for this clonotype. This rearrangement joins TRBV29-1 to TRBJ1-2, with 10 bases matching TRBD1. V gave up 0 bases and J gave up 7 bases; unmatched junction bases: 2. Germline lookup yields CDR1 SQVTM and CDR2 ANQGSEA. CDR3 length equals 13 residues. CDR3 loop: CSVEETGGLGYTF. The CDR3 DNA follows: TGCAGCGTTGAAGAGACAGGGGGCCTTGGCTACACCTTC.

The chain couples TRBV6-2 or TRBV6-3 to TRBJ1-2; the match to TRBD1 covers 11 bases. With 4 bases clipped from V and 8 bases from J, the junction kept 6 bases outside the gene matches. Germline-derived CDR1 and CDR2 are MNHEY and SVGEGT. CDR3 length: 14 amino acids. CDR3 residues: CASSWTGGLGGYTF. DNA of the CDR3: TGTGCCAGCAGTTGGACAGGGGGCCTGGGGGGCTACACCTTC.

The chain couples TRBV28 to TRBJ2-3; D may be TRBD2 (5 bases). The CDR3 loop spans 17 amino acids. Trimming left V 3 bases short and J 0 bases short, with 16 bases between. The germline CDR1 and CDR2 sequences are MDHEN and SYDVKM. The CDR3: CASSFEGSPGSTDTQYF. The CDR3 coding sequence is TGTGCCAGCAGTTTCGAGGGTAGTCCGGGAAGCACAGATACGCAGTATTTT.

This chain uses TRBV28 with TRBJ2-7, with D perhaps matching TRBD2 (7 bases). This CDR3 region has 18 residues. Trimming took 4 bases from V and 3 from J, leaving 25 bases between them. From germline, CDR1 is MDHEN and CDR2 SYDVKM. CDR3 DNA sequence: TGTGCCAGCAGTTGGGACATGCAGGGAGGGCCAATGTTCTACGAGCAGTACTTC. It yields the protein CASSWDMQGGPMFYEQYF. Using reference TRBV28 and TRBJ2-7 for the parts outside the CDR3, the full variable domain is DVKVTQSSRYLVKRTGEKVFLECVQDMDHENMFWYRQDPGLGLRLIYFSYDVKMKEKGDIPEGYSVSREKKERFSLILESASTNQTSMYLCASSWDMQGGPMFYEQYFGPGTRLTVT.